This T cell receptor beta chain stems from a study of blood T cell repertoires in COVID-19. Authors' methods: Nucleated cell number was recorded as an estimate derived from reference gene primer amplification. Sequenced by immunoSEQ multiplex PCR; TCRdb stores in-frame clones only, minus some. V, J and clone size are taken as reported in that table, and D and trimming were inferred from the DNA itself. The repertoire holds approximately 210,000 clones, with 83% as singletons. This CDR3 has 13 residues. The germline V and J ends were trimmed by 3 bases and 7 bases, with 10 bases remaining between them. Germline V CDR1 and CDR2: MDHEN, SYDVKM.

The specimen was peripheral blood. This chain uses TRBV28 with TRBJ1-5; D is unresolved. The source of this sequence is a woman between 35 and 50 years old with active or convalescent COVID-19. In DNA, the CDR3 is TGTGCCAGCAGTTTTCAGGCGGGCCAGCCCCAGCATTTT. Translation: CASSFQAGQPQHF.